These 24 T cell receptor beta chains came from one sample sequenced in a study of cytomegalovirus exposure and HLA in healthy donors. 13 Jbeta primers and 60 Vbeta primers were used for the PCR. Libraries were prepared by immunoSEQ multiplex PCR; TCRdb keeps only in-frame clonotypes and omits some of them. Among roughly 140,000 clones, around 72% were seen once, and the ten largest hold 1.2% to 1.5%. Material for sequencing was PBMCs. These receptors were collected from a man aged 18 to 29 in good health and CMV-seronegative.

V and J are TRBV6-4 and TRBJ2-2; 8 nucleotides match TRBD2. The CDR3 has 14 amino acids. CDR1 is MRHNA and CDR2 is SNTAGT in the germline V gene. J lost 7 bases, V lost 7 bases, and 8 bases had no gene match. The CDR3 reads CASKGAGDGGELFF. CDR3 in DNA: TGTGCCAGCAAGGGAGCGGGAGATGGCGGGGAGCTGTTTTTT.

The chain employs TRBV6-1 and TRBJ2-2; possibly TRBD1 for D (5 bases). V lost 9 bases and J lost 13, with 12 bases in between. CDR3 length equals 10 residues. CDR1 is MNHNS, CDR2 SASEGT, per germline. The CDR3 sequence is CARRAGWLFF. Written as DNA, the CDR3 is TGTGCCAGACGAGCAGGGTGGCTGTTTTTT.

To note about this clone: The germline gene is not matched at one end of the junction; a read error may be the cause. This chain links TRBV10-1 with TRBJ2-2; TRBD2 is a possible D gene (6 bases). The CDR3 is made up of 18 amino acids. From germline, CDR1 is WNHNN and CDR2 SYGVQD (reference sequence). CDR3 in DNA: TGCGCCAGCACCGTCCCCTGGGACCCGGGACTCAGACACCGGGGAGCTGTTTTT. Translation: CASTVPWDPGLRHRGAVF.

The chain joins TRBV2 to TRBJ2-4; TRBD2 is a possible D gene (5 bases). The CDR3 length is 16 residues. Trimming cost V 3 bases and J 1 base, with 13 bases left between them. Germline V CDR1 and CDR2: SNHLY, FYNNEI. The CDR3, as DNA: TGTGCCAGCAGTGATACGGGGTTGGAGGCCAAAAACATTCAGTACTTC. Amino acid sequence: CASSDTGLEAKNIQYF. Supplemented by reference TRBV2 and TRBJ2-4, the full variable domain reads EPEVTQTPSHQVTQMGQEVILRCVPISNHLYFYWYRQILGQKVEFLVSFYNNEISEKSEIFDDQFSVERPDGSNFTLKIRSTKLEDSAMYFCASSDTGLEAKNIQYFGAGTRLSVL.

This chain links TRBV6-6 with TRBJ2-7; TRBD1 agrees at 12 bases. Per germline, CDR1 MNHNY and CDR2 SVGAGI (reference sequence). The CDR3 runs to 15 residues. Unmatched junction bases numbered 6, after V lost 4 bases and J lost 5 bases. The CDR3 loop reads CASSSPGQGANEQYF. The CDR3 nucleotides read TGTGCCAGCAGTTCCCCGGGACAGGGGGCGAACGAGCAGTACTTC.

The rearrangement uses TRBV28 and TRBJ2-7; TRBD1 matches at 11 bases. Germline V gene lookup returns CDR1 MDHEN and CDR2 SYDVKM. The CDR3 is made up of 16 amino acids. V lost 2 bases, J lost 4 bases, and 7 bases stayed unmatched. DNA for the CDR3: TGTGCCAGCAGTTTAATTCCGGGACAGGGGGAATACGAGCAGTACTTC. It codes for CASSLIPGQGEYEQYF.

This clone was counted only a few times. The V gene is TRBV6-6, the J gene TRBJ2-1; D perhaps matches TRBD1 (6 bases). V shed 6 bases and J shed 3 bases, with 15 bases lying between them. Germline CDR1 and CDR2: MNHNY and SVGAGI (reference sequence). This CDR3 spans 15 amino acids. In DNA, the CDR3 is TGTGCCAGCAGCCGCCGACAGGTGGGCTACAATGAGCAGTTCTTC. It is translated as CASSRRQVGYNEQFF.

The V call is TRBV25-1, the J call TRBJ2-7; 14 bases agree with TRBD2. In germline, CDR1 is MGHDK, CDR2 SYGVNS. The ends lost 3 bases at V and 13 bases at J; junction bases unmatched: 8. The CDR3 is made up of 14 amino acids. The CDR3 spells CASSDETSGRVPYF. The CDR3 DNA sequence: TGTGCCAGCAGTGACGAGACTAGCGGGAGGGTCCCCTACTTC.

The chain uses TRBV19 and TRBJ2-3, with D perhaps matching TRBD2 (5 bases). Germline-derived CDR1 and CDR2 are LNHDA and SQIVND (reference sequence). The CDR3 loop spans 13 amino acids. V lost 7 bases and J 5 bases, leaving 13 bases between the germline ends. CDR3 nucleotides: TGTGCCAGTAACCGAGAGGCGGGAGATACGCAGTATTTT. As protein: CASNREAGDTQYF.

The CDR3 sequence is CASSLSRGVGTEAFF. The CDR3 DNA follows: TGCGCCAGCAGTCTCTCCCGGGGAGTTGGGACTGAAGCTTTCTTT. The V gene is TRBV10-1, the J gene TRBJ1-1; D is undetermined. This CDR3 contains 15 residues. Germline V gene data show CDR1 as WNHNN and CDR2 as SYGVQD (reference sequence). Trimming shortened V by 5 bases and J by 5 bases, and 18 bases separated the two germline ends.

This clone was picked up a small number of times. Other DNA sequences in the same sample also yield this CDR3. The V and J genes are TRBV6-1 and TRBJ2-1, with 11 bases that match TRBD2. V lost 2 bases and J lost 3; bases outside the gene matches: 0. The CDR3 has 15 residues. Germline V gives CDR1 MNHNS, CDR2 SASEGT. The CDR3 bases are TGTGCCAGCAGTGAACTAGCGGGAGGCTACAATGAGCAGTTCTTC. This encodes CASSELAGGYNEQFF.

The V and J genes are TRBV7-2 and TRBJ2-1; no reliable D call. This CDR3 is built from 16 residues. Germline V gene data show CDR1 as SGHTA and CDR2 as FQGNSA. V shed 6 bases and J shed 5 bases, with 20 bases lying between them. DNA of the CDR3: TGTGCCAGCAGACCAGAGGTAGTCCCAGCGAACAATGAGCAGTTCTTC. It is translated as CASRPEVVPANNEQFF.

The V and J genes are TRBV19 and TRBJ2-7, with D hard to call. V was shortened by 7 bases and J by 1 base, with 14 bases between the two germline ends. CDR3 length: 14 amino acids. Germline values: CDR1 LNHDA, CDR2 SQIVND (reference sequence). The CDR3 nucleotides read TGTGCCAGTAATCCAGCAGACGGGTCCTACGAGCAGTACTTC. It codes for CASNPADGSYEQYF.

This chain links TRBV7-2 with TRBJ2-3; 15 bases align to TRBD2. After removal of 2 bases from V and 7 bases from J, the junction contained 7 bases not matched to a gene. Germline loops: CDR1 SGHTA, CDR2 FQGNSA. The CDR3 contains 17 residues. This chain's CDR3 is CASSLRLGLAGGNTQYF. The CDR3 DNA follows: TGTGCCAGCAGCTTACGACTGGGACTAGCGGGAGGAAATACGCAGTATTTT.

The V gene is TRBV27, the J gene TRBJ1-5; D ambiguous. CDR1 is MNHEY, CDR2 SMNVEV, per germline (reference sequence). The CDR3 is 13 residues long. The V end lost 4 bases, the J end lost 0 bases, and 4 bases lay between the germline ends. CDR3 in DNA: TGTGCCAGCAGTTCCGTTAGCAATCAGCCCCAGCATTTT. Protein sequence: CASSSVSNQPQHF.

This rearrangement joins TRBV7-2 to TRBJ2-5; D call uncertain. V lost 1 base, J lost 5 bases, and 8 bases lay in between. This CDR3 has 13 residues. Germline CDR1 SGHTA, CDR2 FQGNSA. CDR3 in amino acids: CASSLGLGETQYF. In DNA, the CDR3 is TGTGCCAGCAGCTTAGGCCTGGGCGAGACCCAGTACTTC.

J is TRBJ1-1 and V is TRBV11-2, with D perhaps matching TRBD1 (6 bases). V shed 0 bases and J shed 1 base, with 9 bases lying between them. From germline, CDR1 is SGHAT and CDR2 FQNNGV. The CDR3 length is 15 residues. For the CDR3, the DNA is TGTGCCAGCAGCTTAGACCCAGGGGAGAACACTGAAGCTTTCTTT. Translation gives CASSLDPGENTEAFF.

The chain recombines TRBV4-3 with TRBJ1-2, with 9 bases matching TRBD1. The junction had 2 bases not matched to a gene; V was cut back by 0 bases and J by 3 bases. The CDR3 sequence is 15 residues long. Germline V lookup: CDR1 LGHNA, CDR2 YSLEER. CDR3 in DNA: TGCGCCAGCAGCCAAGATAGGGACAGGGACTATGGCTACACCTTC. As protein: CASSQDRDRDYGYTF.

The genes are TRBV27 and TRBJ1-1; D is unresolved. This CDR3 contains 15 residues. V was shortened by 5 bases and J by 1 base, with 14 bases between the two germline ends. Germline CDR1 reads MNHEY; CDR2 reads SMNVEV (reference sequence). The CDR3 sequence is CASSPLGVRNTEAFF. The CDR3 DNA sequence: TGTGCCAGCAGTCCACTCGGGGTCCGGAACACTGAAGCTTTCTTT.

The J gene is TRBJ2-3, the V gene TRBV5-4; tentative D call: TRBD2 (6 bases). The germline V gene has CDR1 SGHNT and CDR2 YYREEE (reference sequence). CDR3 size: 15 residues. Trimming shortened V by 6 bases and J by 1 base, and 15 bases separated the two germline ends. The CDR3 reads CASIRRGGGTDTQYF. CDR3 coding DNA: TGTGCCAGCATCCGGCGGGGCGGGGGCACAGATACGCAGTATTTT.

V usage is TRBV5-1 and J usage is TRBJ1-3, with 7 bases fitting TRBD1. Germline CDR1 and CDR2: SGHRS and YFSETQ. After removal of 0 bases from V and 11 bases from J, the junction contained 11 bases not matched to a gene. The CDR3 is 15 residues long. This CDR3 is CASSLGGNRGTAIYF. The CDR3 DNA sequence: TGCGCCAGCAGCTTGGGCGGGAACAGGGGAACGGCCATATATTTT.

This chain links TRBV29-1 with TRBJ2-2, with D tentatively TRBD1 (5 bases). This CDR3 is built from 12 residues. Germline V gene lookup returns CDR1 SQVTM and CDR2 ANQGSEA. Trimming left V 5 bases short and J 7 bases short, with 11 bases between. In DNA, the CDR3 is TGCAGCGTTTCCAGGGCCGACGGGGAGCTGTTTTTT. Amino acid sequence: CSVSRADGELFF.

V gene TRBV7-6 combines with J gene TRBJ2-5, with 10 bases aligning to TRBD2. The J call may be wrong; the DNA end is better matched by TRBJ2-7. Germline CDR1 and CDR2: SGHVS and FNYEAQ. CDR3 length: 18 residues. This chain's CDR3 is CASSLEPSGRGYYYEQYF. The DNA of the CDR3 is TGTGCCAGCAGCTTAGAACCTAGCGGGAGAGGCTACTACTACGAGCAGTACTTC.

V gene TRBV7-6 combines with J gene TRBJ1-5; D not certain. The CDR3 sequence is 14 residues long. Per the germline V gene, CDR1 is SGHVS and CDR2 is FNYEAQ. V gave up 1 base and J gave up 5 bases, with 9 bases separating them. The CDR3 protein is CASSLGAQDQPQHF. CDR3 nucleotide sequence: TGTGCCAGCAGCTTAGGAGCCCAGGATCAGCCCCAGCATTTT.